These 16 T cell receptor beta chains were all obtained from the same sample, sequenced in a study of radiation and T cells in renal cell carcinoma. Profiled with immunoSEQ multiplex PCR; TCRdb holds only in-frame clones, not every one. The sample gives 150,000 or so clones, around 90% of which show up once; approximately 10% is in the top ten. Stated time point: blood 4 weeks post-SBRT, at nephrectomy. Sample treatment: 15 Gy SBRT to primary tumor, nephrectomy 4 weeks later. This sample comprised blood, obtained from a patient whose treatment included radiotherapy and nephrectomy. The receptors derive from a woman aged 45-60 years with renal cell carcinoma.

This chain joins TRBV5-1 and TRBJ1-1; no firm D call. CDR3 length: 13 amino acids. Per the germline V gene, CDR1 is SGHRS and CDR2 is YFSETQ. The V end lost 4 bases, the J end lost 10 bases, and 17 bases lay between the germline ends. The chain's CDR3 is CASSPRSEEPAFF. The CDR3 DNA reads TGCGCCAGCAGCCCCAGGTCGGAGGAGCCAGCTTTCTTT.

This rearrangement joins TRBV9 to TRBJ2-1, with TRBD2 identical over 11 bases. Germline values: CDR1 SGDLS, CDR2 YYNGEE. V trimming: 0 bases; J trimming: 4 bases; junction bases outside the gene matches: 3. The CDR3 contains 16 residues. The CDR3, as DNA: TGTGCCAGCAGCGTAGTGTCTAGCGGGGGGTACAATGAGCAGTTCTTC. Translated: CASSVVSSGGYNEQFF. The full variable domain, with the rest looked up from reference TRBV9 and TRBJ2-1, is DSGVTQTPKHLITATGQRVTLRCSPRSGDLSVYWYQQSLDQGLQFLIQYYNGEERAKGNILERFSAQQFPDLHSELNLSSLELGDSALYFCASSVVSSGGYNEQFFGPGTRLTVL.

The V call is TRBV5-8, the J call TRBJ1-6; D unresolved. The germline V gene encodes CDR1 SGHTS and CDR2 YDEGEE. The CDR3 runs to 15 residues. The V gene lost 8 bases and the J gene lost 6 bases, with 18 bases spanning the gap. As DNA, the CDR3 is TGTGCCAGTAGACCGTACAGAGACGCTAATTCACCCCTCCACTTT. Amino acid sequence: CASRPYRDANSPLHF.

The chain uses TRBV6-5 and TRBJ2-2; D gene unclear. V gave up 5 bases and J gave up 6 bases, with 10 bases separating them. Germline V gives CDR1 MNHEY, CDR2 SVGAGI. The CDR3 loop spans 13 amino acids. CDR3 loop: CASSPQVPGELFF. Written as DNA, the CDR3 is TGTGCCAGCAGTCCCCAGGTTCCCGGGGAGCTGTTTTTT.

The chain couples TRBV7-3 to TRBJ1-1; possibly TRBD1 for D (5 bases). In germline, CDR1 is SGHTA, CDR2 FQGTGA. V gave up 5 bases and J gave up 1 base, with 8 bases separating them. CDR3 length: 13 amino acids. CDR3 nucleotides: TGTGCCAGCAGCCGTGGACAGAACACTGAAGCTTTCTTT. Its translation: CASSRGQNTEAFF.

The rearrangement uses TRBV15 and TRBJ2-1, with D perhaps TRBD1 (8 bases). The length of the CDR3 is 14 residues. The germline V gene has CDR1 LNHNV and CDR2 YYDKDF (reference sequence). The V gene lost 0 bases and the J gene lost 10 bases, with 13 bases spanning the gap. The CDR3 DNA sequence: TGTGCCACCAGCAGAGATCGGGGGGACAGGGAGCAGTTCTTC. Protein: CATSRDRGDREQFF.

The chain recombines TRBV7-9 with TRBJ1-1; 9 nucleotides align to TRBD1. V lost 4 bases to trimming and J lost 0 bases; unmatched junction nucleotides: 6. From germline, CDR1 is SEHNR and CDR2 FQNEAQ (reference sequence). This CDR3 contains 16 residues. The CDR3 DNA reads TGTGCCAGCAGCTATGGGACAGGGACCATGAACACTGAAGCTTTCTTT. Translating gives CASSYGTGTMNTEAFF.

V gene TRBV5-6 combines with J gene TRBJ2-3; 8 bases agree with TRBD1. Germline CDR1 and CDR2: SGHDT and YYEEEE. This CDR3 contains 15 residues. With 4 bases clipped from V and 5 bases from J, the junction kept 9 bases outside the gene matches. The CDR3 is CASSKPTGAGDTQYF. For the CDR3, the DNA is TGTGCCAGCAGCAAACCGACAGGGGCGGGAGATACGCAGTATTTT.

The chain has TRBV19 and TRBJ2-1; TRBD2 is a possible D gene (5 bases). Germline CDR1 is LNHDA and CDR2 is SQIVND (reference sequence). The V end lost 0 bases, the J end lost 1 base, and 13 bases lay between the germline ends. The CDR3 extends over 17 amino acids. CDR3 protein: CASSIDLVGVSYNEQFF. The CDR3 coding sequence is TGTGCCAGTAGTATAGATCTGGTCGGGGTATCCTACAATGAGCAGTTCTTC.

The rearrangement links TRBV7-2 to TRBJ1-2, with 7 bases fitting TRBD1. V lost 4 bases to trimming and J lost 4 bases; unmatched junction nucleotides: 6. CDR1 and CDR2 from the germline V gene are SGHTA and FQGNSA. There are 14 residues in the CDR3. Here the CDR3 DNA reads TGTGCCAGCAGCTCTACCAGGGGGACCTATGGCTACACCTTC. Encoded protein: CASSSTRGTYGYTF.

This clone was recorded only once. The CDR3 DNA reads as TGTGCCAGCAGGAGGGACAGGGAGAGCTATGGCTACACCTTC. It is translated as CASRRDRESYGYTF. The chain combines TRBV6-5 with TRBJ1-2, with TRBD1 matching over 9 bases. This CDR3 is built from 14 residues. J gave up 4 bases and V 6 bases, and 6 bases lay outside the gene matches. Germline-derived CDR1 and CDR2 are MNHEY and SVGAGI.

The chain couples TRBV6-1 to TRBJ2-5; no firm D call. CDR3 length: 15 residues. Germline V gene lookup returns CDR1 MNHNS and CDR2 SASEGT. V was cut by 5 bases and J by 2 bases, with 15 bases left in between. CDR3 sequence (DNA): TGTGCCAGCAGTTCCTACGGAGTTACACAAGAGACCCAGTACTTC. Its protein is CASSSYGVTQETQYF.

There are a few counts of this clone. The chain joins TRBV6-1 to TRBJ2-2; D tentatively reads TRBD1 or TRBD2 (5 bases each). Per germline, CDR1 MNHNS and CDR2 SASEGT. The CDR3 runs 14 residues. V dropped 5 bases and J dropped 3 bases, with 10 bases sitting between them. CDR3 loop: CASSLVGDTGELFF. The CDR3, as DNA: TGTGCCAGCAGTTTGGTGGGGGACACCGGGGAGCTGTTTTTT.

V is TRBV6-5 and J is TRBJ1-2; D not certain. Germline V lookup: CDR1 MNHEY, CDR2 SVGAGI. This CDR3 is built from 14 residues. Trimming took off 6 bases at V and 3 bases at J, with 14 bases between the two ends. CDR3 nucleotide sequence: TGTGCCAGCAGCCCGAGGGAAGAGCACTATGGCTACACCTTC. Translating gives CASSPREEHYGYTF.

The chain links TRBV6-5 to TRBJ1-1; D not resolved. V lost 5 bases, J lost 10 bases, and 11 bases lay in between. Germline V lookup: CDR1 MNHEY, CDR2 SVGAGI. CDR3 size: 11 residues. CDR3 coding DNA: TGTGCCAGCAGTGAAATCGTTCGAGCTTTCTTT. Protein product: CASSEIVRAFF.

This clone occurred once. The CDR3 here is CASSRPSGGANEQFF. The CDR3 nucleotides read TGTGCCAGCAGTCGACCTAGCGGGGGGGCTAATGAGCAGTTCTTC. The gene calls are TRBV6-5 and TRBJ2-1; the match to TRBD2 covers 12 bases. The CDR3 totals 15 residues. The V and J ends lost 5 bases and 7 bases, in that order; junction bases with no gene match: 6. CDR1 is MNHEY, CDR2 SVGAGI, per germline.